The 32 T cell receptor beta chains presented below share a single source sample, sequenced in a study of T cell changes during pregnancy in multiple sclerosis. Using immunoSEQ multiplex PCR, the repertoire was profiled, and TCRdb retains in-frame clones only, with some absent. The sample yields 30,000 to 45,000 clones, 91% seen once. Here the sequenced sample was CD4+ T cells from peripheral blood mononuclear cells, taken in the second trimester of pregnancy. These receptors all stem from a female donor in good health, enrolled as a control in a pregnancy study.

This clone has only one observation. V gene TRBV6-1 combines with J gene TRBJ1-4, with D possibly TRBD1 on 5 matching bases. The V end lost 6 bases, the J end lost 8 bases, and 16 bases lay between the germline ends. The CDR3 contains 14 residues. Germline V lookup: CDR1 MNHNS, CDR2 SASEGT. Here the CDR3 reads CASRGSGSGEKLFF. CDR3 nucleotide sequence: TGTGCCAGCAGAGGCTCAGGGTCCGGGGAAAAACTGTTTTTT.

The chain has TRBV6-6 and TRBJ1-4; a weak D match, TRBD1 (5 bases). The CDR3 length is 14 residues. Per germline, CDR1 MNHNY and CDR2 SVGAGI (reference sequence). The V and J ends lost 9 bases and 7 bases respectively, with 18 bases between them. The CDR3 DNA reads as TGTGCCAGTCGGTGGAGGGGCTTCGGTGAAAAACTGTTTTTT. It encodes CASRWRGFGEKLFF.

The chain couples TRBV18 to TRBJ1-1, with D possibly TRBD1 on 5 matching bases. CDR1 is KGHSH, CDR2 LQKENI, per germline. The CDR3 contains 15 residues. V was pared by 4 bases and J by 11 bases, with 23 bases between. The CDR3 DNA is TGTGCCAGCTCACGGGCCTTAGGGCAGGGCGAAGGGGCTTTCTTT. Translation gives CASSRALGQGEGAFF.

J is TRBJ1-1 and V is TRBV5-1, with 8 nucleotides matching TRBD1. V gave up 4 bases and J gave up 2 bases; unmatched junction bases: 7. Per germline, CDR1 SGHRS and CDR2 YFSETQ. This CDR3 comprises 15 residues. The CDR3 DNA sequence: TGCGCCAGCAGCGGGTACGACAGGGGCAACACTGAAGCTTTCTTT. Protein: CASSGYDRGNTEAFF.

The V call is TRBV10-2, the J call TRBJ1-5; D not certain. With 8 bases removed from V and 0 bases from J, the gap between germline ends came to 8 bases. Germline CDR1 and CDR2: WSHSY and SAAADI. This CDR3 spans 13 amino acids. CDR3 in amino acids: CASRGYSNQPQHF. For the CDR3, the DNA is TGCGCCAGCCGCGGCTATAGCAATCAGCCCCAGCATTTT.

This rearrangement joins TRBV10-3 to TRBJ2-6, with D perhaps matching TRBD2 (6 bases). From germline, CDR1 is ENHRY and CDR2 SYGVKD. With 8 bases removed from V and 8 bases from J, the gap between germline ends came to 10 bases. The CDR3 is made up of 12 amino acids. The CDR3 spells CAIGGITNVLTF. The CDR3 DNA reads TGTGCCATCGGCGGGATAACCAACGTCCTGACTTTC.

The rearrangement uses TRBV5-4 and TRBJ2-1; 7 bases are shared with TRBD2. V shed 4 bases and J 6 bases; nucleotides not matched to a gene: 10. CDR1 and CDR2 from the germline V gene are SGHNT and YYREEE (reference sequence). The CDR3 loop spans 15 amino acids. The CDR3 nucleotides read TGTGCCAGCAGCAGAATTCGGGGGGAAGGCAATGAGCAGTTCTTC. Translating gives CASSRIRGEGNEQFF.

The rearrangement joins TRBV4-1 to TRBJ2-7; perhaps TRBD2 as D (6 bases). CDR3 length equals 17 residues. CDR1 is MGHRA and CDR2 is YSYEKL in the germline V gene. The V end was cut by 1 base, the J end by 6 bases, with 22 bases between. The CDR3 nucleotides read TGCGCCAGCAGCCAAGTACACCGGGAGTATCGATCCGGCGAGCAGTACTTC. Its translation is CASSQVHREYRSGEQYF.

This clone came up a few times. The chain recombines TRBV5-4 with TRBJ1-1, with no clear D. Germline V CDR1 and CDR2: SGHNT, YYREEE (reference sequence). The CDR3 length is 13 residues. Trimming took 4 bases from V and 1 from J, leaving 8 bases between them. CDR3 amino acids: CASSHQENTEAFF. CDR3 coding DNA: TGTGCCAGCAGCCACCAGGAGAACACTGAAGCTTTCTTT. The full variable domain, in which reference TRBV5-4 and TRBJ1-1 provide the parts outside the CDR3, is ETGVTQSPTHLIKTRGQQVTLRCSSQSGHNTVSWYQQALGQGPQFIFQYYREEENGRGNFPPRFSGLQFPNYSSELNVNALELDDSALYLCASSHQENTEAFFGQGTRLTVV.

The genes are TRBV5-1 and TRBJ2-1; 7 positions agree with TRBD1. The CDR3 spans 15 residues. V lost 0 bases and J lost 2; bases outside the gene matches: 2. Per germline, CDR1 SGHRS and CDR2 YFSETQ. The CDR3 here is CASSLDGQAYNEQFF. CDR3 bases: TGCGCCAGCAGCTTGGATGGACAGGCCTACAATGAGCAGTTCTTC.

The CDR3: CSVEVWQTYGETF. CDR3 nucleotides: TGCAGCGTTGAAGTGTGGCAGACCTATGGAGAGACCTTC. The gene calls are TRBV29-1 and TRBJ1-2; D is uncertain. The CDR3 sequence is 13 residues long. Germline loops: CDR1 SQVTM, CDR2 ANQGSEA. V shed 1 base and J shed 14 bases, with 20 bases lying between them.

The gene calls are TRBV11-1 and TRBJ1-1, with a tentative D call TRBD1 (5 bases). CDR3 size: 16 residues. Trimming removed 5 bases at V and 0 bases at J, with 16 bases between. Germline values: CDR1 SGHAT, CDR2 FQDESV (reference sequence). CDR3 sequence reads: CASSAVGGYMNTEAFF. In DNA form, the CDR3 reads TGTGCCAGCAGCGCCGTGGGGGGGTACATGAACACTGAAGCTTTCTTT.

The chain combines TRBV2 with TRBJ2-1, with 8 bases lining up with TRBD1. The germline V gene encodes CDR1 SNHLY and CDR2 FYNNEI. V lost 1 base, J lost 7 bases, and 9 bases stayed unmatched. This CDR3 region has 16 residues. CDR3 protein: CASSEVGGRGQNEQFF. The DNA for the CDR3 is TGTGCCAGCAGTGAAGTAGGGGGCAGGGGGCAGAATGAGCAGTTCTTC.

V gene TRBV30 combines with J gene TRBJ1-4, with no clear D. The CDR3 covers 13 residues. Between the trimmed V and J ends, which lost 2 bases and 8 bases, there was a span of 12 bases. Germline values: CDR1 GTSNPN, CDR2 SVGIG (reference sequence). The CDR3 nucleotides are TGTGCCTGGAGTCTCCCTTCGGGAGAAAAACTGTTTTTT. Translated: CAWSLPSGEKLFF. Together with reference TRBV30 and TRBJ1-4, the CDR3 gives the full variable domain: SQTIHQWPATLVQPVGSPLSLECTVEGTSNPNLYWYRQAAGRGLQLLFYSVGIGQISSEVPQNLSASRPQDRQFILSSKKLLLSDSGFYLCAWSLPSGEKLFFGSGTQLSVL.

The rearrangement uses TRBV25-1 and TRBJ1-2; the match to TRBD1 covers 11 bases. V was clipped by 3 bases and J by 4 bases; unmatched bases: 4. The CDR3 has 15 amino acids. Per the germline V gene, CDR1 is MGHDK and CDR2 is SYGVNS. The CDR3 DNA follows: TGTGCCAGCAGTGAGGGGACAGGGGGATCCTATGGCTACACCTTC. Its translation is CASSEGTGGSYGYTF.

The chain joins TRBV5-1 to TRBJ2-2; D ambiguous. Germline CDR1 is SGHRS and CDR2 is YFSETQ. Trimming took 0 bases from V and 9 from J, leaving 3 bases between them. This CDR3 contains 11 residues. CDR3 DNA: TGCGCCAGCAGCTTGGACTGGGAGCTGTTTTTT. Translation: CASSLDWELFF. Full variable domain (remainder filled in from reference TRBV5-1 and TRBJ2-2): KAGVTQTPRYLIKTRGQQVTLSCSPISGHRSVSWYQQTPGQGLQFLFEYFSETQRNKGNFPGRFSGRQFSNSRSEMNVSTLELGDSALYLCASSLDWELFFGEGSRLTVL.

This clone occurred a few times. The chain has TRBV29-1 and TRBJ1-1; no clear D gene. V shed 4 bases and J shed 5 bases, with 8 bases lying between them. The CDR3 runs to 11 residues. The germline CDR1 and CDR2 sequences are SQVTM and ANQGSEA. CDR3 amino acids: CSVGVRTEAFF. The CDR3 DNA follows: TGCAGCGTTGGCGTAAGAACTGAAGCTTTCTTT.

With respect to this clone: The sample holds other DNA sequences that translate to the same CDR3. The chain joins TRBV28 to TRBJ1-5; 9 nucleotides agree with TRBD1. The germline V gene has CDR1 MDHEN and CDR2 SYDVKM. The CDR3 extends over 14 amino acids. Trimming removed 6 bases from V and 7 bases from J; junction bases left unmatched: 7. The CDR3 is CASRPGQGRQPQHF. CDR3 sequence (DNA): TGTGCCAGCAGGCCGGGACAGGGAAGGCAGCCCCAGCATTTT.

This chain connects TRBV4-1 to TRBJ1-2; 9 bases align to TRBD1. CDR1 is MGHRA, CDR2 YSYEKL, per germline. Losses at the gene ends were 1 base for V and 4 bases for J; bases not matched to a gene: 7. CDR3 size: 16 residues. CDR3 loop: CASSQVGTGRAYGYTF. CDR3 in DNA: TGCGCCAGCAGCCAAGTGGGGACAGGGCGAGCCTATGGCTACACCTTC.

The rearrangement uses TRBV7-8 and TRBJ2-5; D might be TRBD2 (5 bases). Trimming took 3 bases from V and 5 from J, leaving 13 bases between them. Germline-derived CDR1 and CDR2 are SGHVS and FQNEAQ. This CDR3 spans 14 amino acids. CDR3 region: CASSLGGLGETQYF. For the CDR3, the DNA is TGTGCCAGCAGCTTGGGCGGGTTGGGGGAGACCCAGTACTTC.

The chain joins TRBV6-1 to TRBJ2-7; D call uncertain. The V end was cut by 6 bases, the J end by 4 bases, with 7 bases between. The CDR3 is 11 residues long. In germline, CDR1 is MNHNS, CDR2 SASEGT. The CDR3 protein is CASSSLYEQYF. The DNA for the CDR3 is TGTGCCAGCAGCTCCCTTTACGAGCAGTACTTC.

This chain links TRBV15 with TRBJ1-5; D uncertain. Germline V gene lookup returns CDR1 LNHNV and CDR2 YYDKDF (reference sequence). V was clipped by 3 bases and J by 4 bases, with 16 bases between them. The CDR3 runs to 16 residues. The CDR3 DNA reads as TGTGCCACCAGCAGGGATCTGGAGCTATTGAATCAGCCCCAGCATTTT. This translates into CATSRDLELLNQPQHF. Complete variable domain (other parts from reference TRBV15 and TRBJ1-5): DAMVIQNPRYQVTQFGKPVTLSCSQTLNHNVMYWYQQKSSQAPKLLFHYYDKDFNNEADTPDNFQSRRPNTSFCFLDIRSPGLGDTAMYLCATSRDLELLNQPQHFGDGTRLSIL.

This chain links TRBV29-1 with TRBJ1-2; TRBD1 agrees at 7 bases. This CDR3 has 12 residues. J lost 4 bases, V lost 5 bases, and 4 bases had no gene match. CDR1 SQVTM and CDR2 ANQGSEA come from the germline V gene. This CDR3 reads CSVKQGTYGYTF. As DNA, the CDR3 is TGCAGCGTTAAACAGGGGACCTATGGCTACACCTTC.

V usage is TRBV2 and J usage is TRBJ1-2; D call uncertain. The V gene's germline CDR1 is SNHLY and CDR2 FYNNEI. CDR3 length equals 13 residues. V gave up 8 bases and J gave up 1 base, with 11 bases separating them. The CDR3 is CASERGGNYGYTF. CDR3 bases: TGTGCCAGCGAACGAGGTGGTAACTATGGCTACACCTTC. The full variable domain, rest sourced from reference TRBV2 and TRBJ1-2, is EPEVTQTPSHQVTQMGQEVILRCVPISNHLYFYWYRQILGQKVEFLVSFYNNEISEKSEIFDDQFSVERPDGSNFTLKIRSTKLEDSAMYFCASERGGNYGYTFGSGTRLTVV.

The chain uses TRBV10-3 and TRBJ1-1; 7 bases fit TRBD1. Germline CDR1 is ENHRY and CDR2 is SYGVKD. With 7 bases clipped from V and 2 bases from J, the junction kept 7 bases outside the gene matches. This CDR3 is 14 amino acids long. This chain's CDR3 is CAIKGTAQNTEAFF. CDR3 bases: TGTGCCATCAAAGGGACAGCTCAAAACACTGAAGCTTTCTTT.

The gene calls are TRBV6-5 and TRBJ1-2; D might be TRBD1 (5 bases). Trimming took off 0 bases at V and 0 bases at J, with 11 bases between the two ends. Germline V gives CDR1 MNHEY, CDR2 SVGAGI. This CDR3 has 16 residues. The CDR3 sequence is CASSYSIRAPNYGYTF. The DNA of the CDR3 is TGTGCCAGCAGTTACTCGATCAGGGCCCCTAACTATGGCTACACCTTC.

The chain links TRBV19 to TRBJ2-3; the D gene is possibly TRBD2 (6 bases). There are 16 residues in the CDR3. Germline loops: CDR1 LNHDA, CDR2 SQIVND (reference sequence). The V end was cut by 5 bases, the J end by 0 bases, with 15 bases between. CDR3 amino acids: CASSLRLGSSTDTQYF. The CDR3, as DNA: TGTGCCAGTAGTTTGAGACTAGGGAGCAGCACAGATACGCAGTATTTT.

V is TRBV6-1 and J is TRBJ2-2; tentative D call: TRBD2 (6 bases). Per germline, CDR1 MNHNS and CDR2 SASEGT. The CDR3 is 15 amino acids. Trimming left V 3 bases short and J 3 bases short, with 11 bases between. CDR3 DNA: TGTGCCAGCAGTGATGTAGCGGAGCACACCGGGGAGCTGTTTTTT. Its protein product is CASSDVAEHTGELFF.

The chain recombines TRBV6-1 with TRBJ1-1; D gene unclear. The V end was cut by 2 bases, the J end by 1 base, with 5 bases between. This CDR3 contains 13 residues. CDR1 and CDR2 (germline): MNHNS, SASEGT. CDR3 bases: TGTGCCAGCAGTGAAATCCAGAACACTGAAGCTTTCTTT. Its protein product is CASSEIQNTEAFF.

This clone has more than one count but fewer than ten. The V gene is TRBV4-2, the J gene TRBJ1-6; D remains ambiguous. V was cut by 0 bases and J by 5 bases, with 8 bases left in between. The CDR3 is 15 residues long. Germline V gene sequence: CDR1 LGHNA, CDR2 YNFKEQ. The CDR3 protein is CASSQDPGNNSPLHF. In DNA, the CDR3 is TGTGCCAGCAGCCAAGATCCGGGGAATAATTCACCCCTCCACTTT.

The chain is built from TRBV2 and TRBJ2-2, with D possibly TRBD2 on 5 matching bases. CDR3 length: 15 residues. CDR1 is SNHLY and CDR2 is FYNNEI in the germline V gene. V gave up 7 bases and J gave up 0 bases, with 12 bases separating them. CDR3 in amino acids: CASKGGPTNTGELFF. For the CDR3, the DNA is TGTGCCAGCAAAGGCGGGCCGACGAACACCGGGGAGCTGTTTTTT. The full variable domain, completed using reference TRBV2 and TRBJ2-2, is EPEVTQTPSHQVTQMGQEVILRCVPISNHLYFYWYRQILGQKVEFLVSFYNNEISEKSEIFDDQFSVERPDGSNFTLKIRSTKLEDSAMYFCASKGGPTNTGELFFGEGSRLTVL.

V is TRBV6-6 and J is TRBJ2-7, with D possibly TRBD2 on 5 matching bases. In germline, CDR1 is MNHNY, CDR2 SVGAGI (reference sequence). The CDR3 is 14 amino acids. The V end was cut by 0 bases, the J end by 3 bases, with 9 bases between. CDR3 sequence (DNA): TGTGCCAGCAGTTACTCGATCCGGGACTACGAGCAGTACTTC. It encodes CASSYSIRDYEQYF.